This is a list of T cell receptor beta chains from one sample in a study of T cell responses to AZD1222 COVID-19 vaccine. The data were produced by immunoSEQ multiplex PCR, yet TCRdb's version contains in-frame clones alone and is incomplete. The sample has some 140,000 clones, about nine tenths seen once. Sample: peripheral blood, taken 28 days after the second AZD1222 dose. All receptors derive from an adult who received the AZD1222 COVID-19 vaccine. Each CDR3 is given with its conserved first and last residue. A D gene is named only where the DNA matches it firmly. Clone size, where shown, is once, few, many, or a class for clones that have expanded.

v_gene	j_gene	abundance	d_gene	CDR3nt	CDR3aa
TRBV11-3	TRBJ2-1	.	TRBD2	TGTGCCAGCAGCCCCCGGCGTCTAGCGGATCTATTCTCCTACAATGAGCAGTTCTTC	CASSPRRLADLFSYNEQFF
TRBV28	TRBJ2-1	.	.	TGTGCCAGCAACGGAAGGGAGAGTTACGACAATGAGCAGTTCTTC	CASNGRESYDNEQFF
TRBV5-6	TRBJ2-1	.	.	TGTGCCAGCAGCTTGAGATCCGTCCATGAGCAGTTCTTC	CASSLRSVHEQFF
TRBV25-1	TRBJ1-2	.	.	TGTGCCACCAGCCCCCCGGGGGCCCTAGCTAACTATGGCTACACCTTC	CATSPPGALANYGYTF
TRBV7-9	TRBJ1-4	.	.	TGTGCCAGCAGCTCAAAAAGACGGGCAACTAATGAAAAACTGTTTTTT	CASSSKRRATNEKLFF
TRBV2	TRBJ2-3	once	.	TGTGCCAGCAGCTCAGCGGAGGGGCCAGATACGCAGTATTTT	CASSSAEGPDTQYF
TRBV30	TRBJ2-2	.	TRBD2	TGTGCCTGGAAGATCCTTAAGCGGGAGCGGATCGGGGAGCTGTTTTTT	CAWKILKRERIGELFF
TRBV6-1	TRBJ2-3	.	TRBD2	TGTGCCAGCAGTGAAGCTAGCGGGGGTTCCACAGATACGCAGTATTTT	CASSEASGGSTDTQYF
TRBV30	TRBJ1-2	.	.	TGTGCCTGGAGTGCCGGCAGCTATGGCTACACCTTC	CAWSAGSYGYTF
TRBV20-1	TRBJ1-4	.	.	TGCAGTGCTAGTCCCTCGGGGGGCAGGGAAGGTGAAAAACTGTTTTTT	CSASPSGGREGEKLFF
TRBV24-1	TRBJ2-7	.	.	TGTGCCACCAGTGAGGGGGGACCCTCCTACGAGCAGTACTTC	CATSEGGPSYEQYF
TRBV12-2	TRBJ2-2	.	.	TGTGCAAGTCGCCCACTAACAGGGGGCGCGTGCACCGGGGAGCTGTTTTTT	CASRPLTGGACTGELFF
TRBV19	TRBJ1-5	.	.	TGTGCCAGTCTAGCATCACACCGGGACTCCGGGGGTCAGCCCCAGCATTTT	CASLASHRDSGGQPQHF
TRBV11-3	TRBJ2-2	.	.	TGTGCCAGCAGCCAGAGACAGGTGGACACCGGGGAGCTGTTTTTT	CASSQRQVDTGELFF
TRBV11-2	TRBJ1-4	.	.	TGTGCCAGCAGCTTTCGACCCGCTAATGAAAAACTGTTTTTT	CASSFRPANEKLFF
TRBV9	TRBJ2-1	.	TRBD2	TGTGCCAGCAGCGTAGGGGGAGCGGGAGCGGGAGGGCCCGATGAGCAGTTCTTC	CASSVGGAGAGGPDEQFF
TRBV7-2	TRBJ1-1	few	.	TGTGCCAGCAGCTTATGGGGGAACAGGAACACTGAAGCTTTCTTT	CASSLWGNRNTEAFF
TRBV4-3	TRBJ2-2	.	TRBD1	TGCGCCAGCAGCCAGGAGACAGGGTACACCGGGGAGCTGTTTTTT	CASSQETGYTGELFF
TRBV6-1	TRBJ2-1	.	.	TGTGCCAGCAGTGAACTTGGTGGTGCAATGAGTGGGTTCTTC	CASSELGGAMSGFF
TRBV30	TRBJ2-3	.	TRBD2	TGTGCCTGGGTACGGACTAGCGGGGGGGCCTTTACGCAGTATTTT	CAWVRTSGGAFTQYF
TRBV27	TRBJ1-1	.	.	TGTGCCAGCAGGAAGGAGGGGCGCACTGAAGCTTTCTTT	CASRKEGRTEAFF
TRBV3-1/TRBV3-2	TRBJ1-2	.	.	TGTGCCAGCAGCCAAGATTCGGACCTCCCTAACTATGGCTACACCTTC	CASSQDSDLPNYGYTF
TRBV12-3/TRBV12-4	TRBJ2-2	.	.	TGTGCCAGCAGTTTACGAGTAACCGGGGAGCTGTTTTTT	CASSLRVTGELFF
TRBV29-1	TRBJ2-7	.	TRBD1	TGCAGCGGAAGGACAGGGCCCTACGAGCAGTACTTC	CSGRTGPYEQYF
TRBV27	TRBJ2-7	.	TRBD1	TGTGCCAGCAGTCATGGACAGGGGAAGAGCTCCTACGAGCAGTACTTC	CASSHGQGKSSYEQYF
TRBV14	TRBJ1-3	.	.	TGTGCCAGCAGTGGAATCTCTGGAAACACCATATATTTT	CASSGISGNTIYF
TRBV5-3	TRBJ1-5	.	TRBD1	TGTGCCAGAAGCTATTTGGGGACAGGGCCCGATAGCAATCAGCCCCAGCATTTT	CARSYLGTGPDSNQPQHF
TRBV3-1/TRBV3-2	TRBJ2-3	.	.	TGTGCCAGCAGCCAAGATTGGCGAACAGGCCCTTCGGCGGATACGCAGTATTTT	CASSQDWRTGPSADTQYF
TRBV24-1	TRBJ1-2	.	.	TGTGCCACCAGTGACCCGACAGCGAACTATGGCTACACCTTC	CATSDPTANYGYTF
TRBV19	TRBJ2-1	.	TRBD2	TGTGCCAGTAGTATAGCGGCGGGAGGCTACAATGAGCAGTTCTTC	CASSIAAGGYNEQFF
TRBV6-5	TRBJ2-2	.	TRBD1	TGTGCCAGCAGTTACAGCCCGACAGGGGTCACCGGGGAGCTGTTTTTT	CASSYSPTGVTGELFF
TRBV10-3	TRBJ1-1	.	TRBD1	TGTGCCATCAGTGAGACAGGGGTCGAGGCTGAAGCTTTCTTT	CAISETGVEAEAFF